These 5 T cell receptor beta chains were all obtained from the same sample, sequenced in a study of CD8 T cells in ankylosing spondylitis. MiXCR, applied by TCRdb to the 5' RACE reads, yields one record per CDR3 protein. Among some 140,000 distinct CDR3 sequences, roughly 7.7% were seen once, and the ten largest hold 7.3%. Sequencing was performed on synovial fluid, either unsorted or a sorted T cell fraction (not recorded which). These TCRs come from a male donor with ankylosing spondylitis.

For this clonotype: A read error may account for a junction end that differs from germline. The chain carries TRBV7-2 and TRBJ2-7; no definite D call. This CDR3 spans 14 amino acids. Germline V gene data show CDR1 as SGHTA and CDR2 as FQGNSA. CDR3 coding DNA: TGTGCCAGCAGCTTAGGAGGCCGTTTCTACGAGCAGTGCTTC. Residues: CASSLGGRFYEQCF.

The gene calls are TRBV2 and TRBJ2-5; 8 bases map to TRBD1. Germline CDR1 and CDR2: SNHLY and FYNNEI. The ends lost 0 bases at V and 1 base at J; junction bases unmatched: 10. The CDR3 has 18 residues. The CDR3 DNA reads TGTGCCAGCAGTGAAGCGGGGAGACAGGGGTCATTCCAAGAGACCCAGTACTTC. This sequence encodes CASSEAGRQGSFQETQYF.

This clonotype was observed many times. J is TRBJ2-3 and V is TRBV5-1; weak D call: TRBD1 (6 bases). Trimming pared 5 bases from V and 0 bases from J, leaving 13 bases between. The CDR3 contains 15 residues. Germline V gene lookup returns CDR1 SGHRS and CDR2 YFSETQ. CDR3 nucleotide sequence: TGCGCCAGCAGAGATACAGGGATTAGCACAGATACGCAGTATTTT. Translating gives CASRDTGISTDTQYF.

This clonotype was found many times. V usage is TRBV5-1 and J usage is TRBJ2-7; no reliable D call. CDR1 is SGHRS, CDR2 YFSETQ, per germline. CDR3 size: 14 residues. Trimming left V 4 bases short and J 3 bases short, with 14 bases between. DNA for the CDR3: TGCGCCAGCAGCCTGGACGGTCTTGGCTACGAGCAGTACTTC. Translation gives CASSLDGLGYEQYF.

This clonotype was found a few times. The chain recombines TRBV18 with TRBJ2-2, with D perhaps TRBD1 (7 bases). V was shortened by 0 bases and J by 0 bases, with 11 bases between the two germline ends. CDR3 size: 17 residues. CDR1 and CDR2 from the germline V gene are KGHSH and LQKENI. The DNA of the CDR3 is TGTGCCAGCTCACCACCGCGGGGACAGTCGAACACCGGGGAGCTGTTTTTT. This gives the protein CASSPPRGQSNTGELFF. The entire variable domain, with the rest obtained from reference TRBV18 and TRBJ2-2, is as follows: NAGVMQNPRHLVRRRGQEARLRCSPMKGHSHVYWYRQLPEEGLKFMVYLQKENIIDESGMPKERFSAEFPKEGPSILRIQQVVRGDSAAYFCASSPPRGQSNTGELFFGEGSRLTVL.